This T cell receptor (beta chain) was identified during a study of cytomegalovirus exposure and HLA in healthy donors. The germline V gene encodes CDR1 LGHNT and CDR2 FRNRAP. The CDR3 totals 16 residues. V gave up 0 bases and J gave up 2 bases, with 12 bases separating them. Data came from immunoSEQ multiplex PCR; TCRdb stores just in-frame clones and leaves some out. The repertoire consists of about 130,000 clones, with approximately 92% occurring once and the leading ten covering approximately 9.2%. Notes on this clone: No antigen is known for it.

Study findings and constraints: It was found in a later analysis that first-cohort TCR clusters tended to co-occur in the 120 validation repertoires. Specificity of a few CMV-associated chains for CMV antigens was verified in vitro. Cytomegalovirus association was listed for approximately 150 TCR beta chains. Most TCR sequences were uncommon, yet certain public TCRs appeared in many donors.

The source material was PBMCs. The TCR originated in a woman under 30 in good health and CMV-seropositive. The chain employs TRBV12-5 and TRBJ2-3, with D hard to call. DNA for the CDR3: TGTGCTAGTGGTTTGGTGCCCCTCGACAACACAGATACGCAGTATTTT. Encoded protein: CASGLVPLDNTDTQYF.